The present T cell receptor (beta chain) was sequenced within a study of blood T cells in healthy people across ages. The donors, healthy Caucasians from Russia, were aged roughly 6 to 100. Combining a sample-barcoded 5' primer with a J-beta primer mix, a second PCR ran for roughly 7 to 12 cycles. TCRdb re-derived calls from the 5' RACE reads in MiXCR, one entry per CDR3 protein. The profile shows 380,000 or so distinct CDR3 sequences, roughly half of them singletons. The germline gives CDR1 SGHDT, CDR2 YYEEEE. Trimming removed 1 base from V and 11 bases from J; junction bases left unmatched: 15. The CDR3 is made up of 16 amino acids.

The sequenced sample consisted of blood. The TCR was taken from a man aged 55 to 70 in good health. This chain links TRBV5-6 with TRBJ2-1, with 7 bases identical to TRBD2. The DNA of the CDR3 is TGTGCCAGCAGCTTGTTACTAGCGCAAATGTCCAGCAAGCAGTTCTTC. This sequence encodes CASSLLLAQMSSKQFF.